The clone carrying this T cell receptor (beta chain) appeared once. The CDR3 has 14 amino acids. Germline CDR1 reads SGHTA; CDR2 reads FQGNSA. V was cut by 1 base and J by 5 bases, with 11 bases left in between. Measured with immunoSEQ multiplex PCR; TCRdb has only the in-frame clones, and not every one. The table shows about 58,000 clones, with roughly nine tenths occurring only once. This sample stems from a study of identifying expanded T cells in peripheral blood. The clonotype comes from a person aged 18 to 75 in good health. This rearrangement joins TRBV7-2 to TRBJ1-2, with a possible D match to TRBD1 (5 bases). The sequenced material came from blood. CDR3 residues: CASSLDDRSYGYTF. The DNA for the CDR3 is TGTGCCAGCAGCTTAGATGACAGATCTTATGGCTACACCTTC.